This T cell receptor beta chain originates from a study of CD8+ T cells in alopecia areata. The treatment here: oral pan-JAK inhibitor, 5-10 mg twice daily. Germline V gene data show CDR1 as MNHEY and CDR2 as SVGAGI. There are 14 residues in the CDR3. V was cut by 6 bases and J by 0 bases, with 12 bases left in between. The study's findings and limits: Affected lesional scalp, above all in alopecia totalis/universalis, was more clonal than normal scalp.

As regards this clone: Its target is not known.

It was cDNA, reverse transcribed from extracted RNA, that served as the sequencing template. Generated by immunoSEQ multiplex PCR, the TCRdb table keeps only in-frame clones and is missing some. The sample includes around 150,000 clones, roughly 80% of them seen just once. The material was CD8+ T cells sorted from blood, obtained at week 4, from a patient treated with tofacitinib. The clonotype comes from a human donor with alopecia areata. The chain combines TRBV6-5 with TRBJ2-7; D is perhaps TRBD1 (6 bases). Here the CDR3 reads CASSATGYSYEQYF. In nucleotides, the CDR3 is TGTGCCAGCAGCGCGACAGGATACTCCTACGAGCAGTACTTC.